This TCR beta chain is from a study of blood T cell repertoires in COVID-19. The overall study: The samples span acute and convalescent COVID-19 from the United States, Italy and Spain. Sample material is recorded as cDNA or gDNA derived from T cells, B-cell-depleted T cells, or PBMCs.

The length of the CDR3 is 13 residues. V dropped 9 bases and J dropped 6 bases, with 15 bases sitting between them. CDR1 LNHDA and CDR2 SQIVND come from the germline V gene (reference sequence). In the source study's methods: Counts of nucleated cells, estimated from reference gene primer amplification, were obtained. Only in-frame clones appear in the TCRdb table, and some are missing; sequencing was by immunoSEQ multiplex PCR. The V and J calls and clone size come from that table; D and trimming were worked out from the DNA. The sample consists of about 490,000 clones, 75% to 90% of them appearing once.

The specimen sequenced was peripheral blood. The sequence was collected from a human donor in a cohort sampled during active COVID-19. This chain joins TRBV19 and TRBJ1-5; D not certain. CDR3 nucleotides: TGTGCCAGCCCCATAGCGCCCCCTCAGCCCCAGCATTTT. It codes for CASPIAPPQPQHF.